This T cell receptor beta chain is from a study of cytomegalovirus exposure and HLA in healthy donors. Germline V gives CDR1 SGHRS, CDR2 YFSETQ. This CDR3 has 15 amino acids. This clone came up a few times. Its specificity is unknown. The junction differs from germline at one of its ends, possibly a read error. PCR was performed using 60 Vbeta and 13 Jbeta primers. The table came from immunoSEQ multiplex PCR; TCRdb's copy has only in-frame clones and leaves some out. The repertoire holds 150,000 to 200,000 clones, more than 80% seen once, with 0.65% in the top ten. The study's findings and limits: The authors later linked a missense DCLRE1C variant to TCR beta V- and J-gene trimming.

This TCR was recovered from a boy aged 10-17 years in good health and CMV-seronegative. Sequencing was carried out using PBMCs. The chain joins TRBV5-1 to TRBJ1-1; a weak D match, TRBD1 (6 bases). The CDR3 loop reads CASSLRQGKNAEAFF. The CDR3 coding sequence is TGCGCCAGCAGCTTGAGGCAGGGGAAGAACGCTGAAGCTTTCTTT.